This T cell receptor beta chain was identified in a study of monozygotic twins with inflammatory bowel disease. Findings and limits, study-wide: With inverse Simpson as the measure, TCRbeta diversity was lower in IBD patients than in healthy co-twins.

Germline V gene lookup returns CDR1 DFQATT and CDR2 SNEGSKA (reference sequence). This CDR3 has 14 amino acids. Concerning this clonotype: Antigen unknown.

TCRdb reanalyzed the 5' RACE reads and collapses them to one entry per CDR3 protein, without DNA. In total, the table holds approximately 100,000 distinct CDR3 sequences. The sequence came from a human donor with ulcerative colitis or Crohn's disease, or a healthy co-twin of an affected twin (not recorded which). J is TRBJ2-1 and V is TRBV20-1; TCRdb indicates TRBD2, and absent DNA this call remains unverified. Sequencing was carried out using blood. The chain's CDR3 is CSARGGLRYNEQFF.